This TCR beta chain was obtained from a study of cytomegalovirus exposure and HLA in healthy donors. Concerning this clone: Its antigen is unknown.

Trimming cost V 6 bases and J 11 bases, with 19 bases left between them. CDR3 length: 13 amino acids. The V gene's germline CDR1 is LNHDA and CDR2 SQIVND (reference sequence). The study's findings and limits: TCR beta V- and J-gene trimming, according to a later analysis, was linked to a missense DCLRE1C variant. The authors reported that TCR beta sequences could predict HLA-A and HLA-B alleles. These predictions were accurate for most subjects in the first cohort. In vitro assays verified that a few CMV-associated chains recognized CMV antigens specifically.

The PCR ran on 60 Vbeta and 13 Jbeta primers. Clones were sequenced by immunoSEQ multiplex PCR, and TCRdb holds only the in-frame ones, with some missing. Of 97,000 or so clones detected, about 69% appear once; the ten largest clones hold about 4.5%. This donor's CMV serostatus is unrecorded. The sample comprised PBMCs. The chain employs TRBV19 and TRBJ2-5, with D perhaps matching TRBD1 (6 bases). This clonotype originated in a human donor in good health. DNA of the CDR3: TGTGCCAGTAGCATGACAGGACAGACGGAGCAGTACTTC. Translation: CASSMTGQTEQYF.